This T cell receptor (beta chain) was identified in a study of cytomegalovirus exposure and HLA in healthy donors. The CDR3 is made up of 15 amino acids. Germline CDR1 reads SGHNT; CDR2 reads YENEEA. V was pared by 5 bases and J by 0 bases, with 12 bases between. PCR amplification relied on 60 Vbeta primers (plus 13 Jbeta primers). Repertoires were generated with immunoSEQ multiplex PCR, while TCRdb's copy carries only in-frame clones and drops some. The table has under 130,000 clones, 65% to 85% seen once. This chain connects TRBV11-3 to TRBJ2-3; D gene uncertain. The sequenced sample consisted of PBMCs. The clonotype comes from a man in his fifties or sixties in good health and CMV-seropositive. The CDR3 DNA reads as TGTGCCAGCAGCCCAAGGCCCGGGAGCACAGATACGCAGTATTTT. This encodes CASSPRPGSTDTQYF.